The 3 T cell receptor beta chains listed next were all sequenced from one sample in a study of neurological immune-mediated disorders. TCRdb recomputed calls from the 5' RACE reads with MiXCR, one row per CDR3 protein. The sample carries tens of thousands of distinct CDR3 sequences, approximately 10% recorded once. The sequencing input was PBMCs. These receptors were collected from a man aged 50 or older in good health.

At least ten counts were recorded for this clonotype. V is TRBV5-1 and J is TRBJ1-2; no firm D call. There are 14 residues in the CDR3. Trimming shortened V by 0 bases and J by 7 bases, and 13 bases separated the two germline ends. Germline values: CDR1 SGHRS, CDR2 YFSETQ. As DNA, the CDR3 is TGCGCCAGCAGCTTGGGCTCCGAGACGGCTGGCTACACCTTC. Its protein is CASSLGSETAGYTF.

This clonotype occurred many times. This rearrangement joins TRBV12-3 or TRBV12-4 to TRBJ2-3, with a weak D call TRBD2 (6 bases). V gave up 0 bases and J gave up 7 bases, with 17 bases separating them. The CDR3 is 16 amino acids. The CDR3 DNA sequence: TGTGCCAGCAGTTTAGCGCCCGCGGGAACTTCTCATACGCAGTATTTT. Residues: CASSLAPAGTSHTQYF.

The J gene is TRBJ2-7, the V gene TRBV6-5; tentative D call: TRBD1 (6 bases). This CDR3 is 15 amino acids long. V was clipped by 0 bases and J by 4 bases, with 13 bases between them. CDR1 is MNHEY and CDR2 is SVGAGI in the germline V gene. CDR3 coding DNA: TGTGCCAGCAGTTACTCCCAGACAGGCCCGTACGAGCAGTACTTC. The encoded protein is CASSYSQTGPYEQYF.